This T cell receptor beta chain was captured in a study of cytomegalovirus exposure and HLA in healthy donors. V lost 3 bases to trimming and J lost 3 bases; unmatched junction nucleotides: 4. The CDR3 consists of 14 residues. Per germline, CDR1 KGHSH and CDR2 LQKENI. Researchers ran the PCR with 60 Vbeta and 13 Jbeta primers. Some clones are missing from TCRdb's copy, which holds only in-frame ones; the method was immunoSEQ multiplex PCR. The repertoire has 200,000 to 250,000 clones, 70% to 85% of them found once; the top ten carry 2.5% to 3.5%. The chain is built from TRBV18 and TRBJ2-7; 8 nucleotides agree with TRBD1. This clonotype originated in a woman aged 55-69 years in good health and CMV-seropositive. The sequencing sample was made of PBMCs. In DNA form, the CDR3 reads TGTGCCAGCTCACCGCGGACAGGGATCTACGAGCAGTACTTC. Its translation is CASSPRTGIYEQYF.